The T cell receptor (beta chain) under discussion was sequenced for a study of T cell repertoires in breast cancer. The wider study: Samples were breast cancer tumors, lymph nodes and blood from patients, and control blood. On average each sample gave roughly 500,000 sequences, approximately 9.4 reads per cell.

Unpaired genes were suppressed by blocking oligonucleotides during a second nested PCR. From the emulsion pairing reads, TCRdb called clonotypes with MiXCR, one entry per CDR3 protein. The profile shows about 120 distinct CDR3 sequences, roughly 40% of them singletons. This clonotype was seen a single time. The expanded emulsion RT-PCR method captured paired alpha and beta chains from CD8+ T cells. V lost 1 base and J lost 4, with 9 bases in between. Germline values: CDR1 SGHVT, CDR2 SQSDAQ. CDR3 length: 14 residues. V gene TRBV7-4 combines with J gene TRBJ2-3; D ambiguous. The receptor's source is a pool of human donors with breast cancer or a healthy control (not recorded which). Sequencing used CD8+ T cells. The CDR3 region has the DNA TGTGCCAGCAGCTTAGAACGGTTTGCAGATACGCAGTATTTT. Protein product: CASSLERFADTQYF.